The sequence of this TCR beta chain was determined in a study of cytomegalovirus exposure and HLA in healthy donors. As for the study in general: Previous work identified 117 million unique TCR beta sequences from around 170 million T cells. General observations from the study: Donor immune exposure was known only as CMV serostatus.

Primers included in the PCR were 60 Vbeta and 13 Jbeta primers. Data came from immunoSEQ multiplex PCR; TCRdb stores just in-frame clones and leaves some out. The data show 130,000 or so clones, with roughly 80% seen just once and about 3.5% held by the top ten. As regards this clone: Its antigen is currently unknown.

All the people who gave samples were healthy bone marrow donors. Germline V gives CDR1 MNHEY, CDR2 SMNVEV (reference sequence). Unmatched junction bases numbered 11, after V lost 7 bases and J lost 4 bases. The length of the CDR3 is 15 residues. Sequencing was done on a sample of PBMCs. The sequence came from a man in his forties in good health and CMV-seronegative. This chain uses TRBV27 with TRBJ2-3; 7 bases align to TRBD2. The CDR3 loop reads CASTMWGGRPDTQYF. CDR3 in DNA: TGTGCCAGCACTATGTGGGGGGGGAGACCAGATACGCAGTATTTT.